This T cell receptor beta chain originates from a study of T cells in localized non-small cell lung cancer. Sequencing was performed with immunoSEQ multiplex PCR; in TCRdb, only in-frame clones are kept and a portion is missing. The table lists 30,000 or so clones, about 91% of them singletons. Trimming removed 6 bases at V and 3 bases at J, with 11 bases between. This CDR3 region has 14 residues. Germline CDR1 is ENHRY and CDR2 is SYGVKD. With respect to this clone: The antigen is unknown.

Study-wide results and limits: Uninvolved nearby lung showed the greatest T cell clonality, exceeding that found in tumor. Appearances in adjacent lung were noted for a median about 60 of the top 100 tumor clones. Longer overall survival was linked to higher blood T cell density. Only one tumor region was sequenced, so heterogeneity remains possible.

The TCR was taken from a female donor over 55 with stage I lung adenocarcinoma. The chain joins TRBV10-3 to TRBJ2-2, with TRBD2 as a possible D gene (5 bases). The material sequenced was peripheral blood, taken before any cancer treatment. CDR3 DNA: TGTGCCATCAGAAGAGGGCAGGACACCGGGGAGCTGTTTTTT. Translated: CAIRRGQDTGELFF.